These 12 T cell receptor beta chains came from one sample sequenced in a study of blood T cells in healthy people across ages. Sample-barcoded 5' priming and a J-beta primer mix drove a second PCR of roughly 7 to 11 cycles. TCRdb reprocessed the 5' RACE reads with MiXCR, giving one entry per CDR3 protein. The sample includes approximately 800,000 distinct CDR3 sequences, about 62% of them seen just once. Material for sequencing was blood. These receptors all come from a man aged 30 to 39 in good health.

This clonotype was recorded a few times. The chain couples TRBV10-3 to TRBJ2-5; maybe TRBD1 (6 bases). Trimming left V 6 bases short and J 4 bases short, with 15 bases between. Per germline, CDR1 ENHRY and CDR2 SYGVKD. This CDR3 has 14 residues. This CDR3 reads CAIRPGQSGETQYF. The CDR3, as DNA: TGTGCCATCAGGCCGGGACAATCAGGAGAGACCCAGTACTTC.

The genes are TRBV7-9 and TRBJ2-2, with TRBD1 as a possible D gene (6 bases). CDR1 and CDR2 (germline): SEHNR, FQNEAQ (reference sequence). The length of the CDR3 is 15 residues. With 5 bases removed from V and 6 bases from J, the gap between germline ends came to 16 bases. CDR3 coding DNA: TGTGCCAGCAGCCAGACAGGTCGACGAGCCGGGGAGCTGTTTTTT. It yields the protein CASSQTGRRAGELFF.

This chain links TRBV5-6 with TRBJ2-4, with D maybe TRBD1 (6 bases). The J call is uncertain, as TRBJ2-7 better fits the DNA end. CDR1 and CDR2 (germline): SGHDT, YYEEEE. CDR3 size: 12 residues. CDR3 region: CASSWAGDEQYF. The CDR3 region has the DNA TGTGCCAGCAGCTGGGCAGGGGACGAGCAGTACTTC.

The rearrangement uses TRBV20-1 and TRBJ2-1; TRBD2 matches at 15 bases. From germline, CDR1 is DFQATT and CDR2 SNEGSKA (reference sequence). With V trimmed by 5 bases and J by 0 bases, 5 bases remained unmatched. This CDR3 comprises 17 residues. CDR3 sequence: CSAQGLAGGSSYNEQFF. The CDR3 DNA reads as TGCAGTGCTCAAGGACTAGCGGGGGGGAGCTCCTACAATGAGCAGTTCTTC.

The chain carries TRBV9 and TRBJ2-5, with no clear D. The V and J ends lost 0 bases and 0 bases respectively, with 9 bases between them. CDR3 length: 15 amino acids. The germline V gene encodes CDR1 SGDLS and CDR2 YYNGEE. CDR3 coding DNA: TGTGCCAGCAGCGTAGGCAGTCGGTACCAAGAGACCCAGTACTTC. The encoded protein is CASSVGSRYQETQYF. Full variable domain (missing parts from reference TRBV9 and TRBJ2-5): DSGVTQTPKHLITATGQRVTLRCSPRSGDLSVYWYQQSLDQGLQFLIQYYNGEERAKGNILERFSAQQFPDLHSELNLSSLELGDSALYFCASSVGSRYQETQYFGPGTRLLVL.

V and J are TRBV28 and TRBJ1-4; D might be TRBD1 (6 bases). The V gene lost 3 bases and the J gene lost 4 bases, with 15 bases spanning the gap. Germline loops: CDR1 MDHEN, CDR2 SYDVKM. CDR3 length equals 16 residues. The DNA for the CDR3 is TGTGCCAGCAGTTTTGGCAGGGGCCTGGATAATGAAAAACTGTTTTTT. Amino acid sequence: CASSFGRGLDNEKLFF. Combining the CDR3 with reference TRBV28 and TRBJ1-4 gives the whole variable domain DVKVTQSSRYLVKRTGEKVFLECVQDMDHENMFWYRQDPGLGLRLIYFSYDVKMKEKGDIPEGYSVSREKKERFSLILESASTNQTSMYLCASSFGRGLDNEKLFFGSGTQLSVL.

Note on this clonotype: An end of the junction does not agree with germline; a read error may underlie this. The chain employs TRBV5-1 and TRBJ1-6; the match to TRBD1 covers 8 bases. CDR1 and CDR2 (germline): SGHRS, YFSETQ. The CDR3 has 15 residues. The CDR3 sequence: CASSTGQGYNPPLHF. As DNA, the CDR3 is TGCGCCAGCAGCACCGGACAGGGTTATAATCCACCCCTCCACTTT.

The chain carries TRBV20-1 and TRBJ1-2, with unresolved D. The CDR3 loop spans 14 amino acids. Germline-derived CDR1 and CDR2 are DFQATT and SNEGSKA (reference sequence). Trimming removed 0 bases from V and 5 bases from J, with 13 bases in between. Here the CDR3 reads CSARDLGRRYGYTF. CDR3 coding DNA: TGCAGTGCTAGAGATTTAGGACGGCGATATGGCTACACCTTC.

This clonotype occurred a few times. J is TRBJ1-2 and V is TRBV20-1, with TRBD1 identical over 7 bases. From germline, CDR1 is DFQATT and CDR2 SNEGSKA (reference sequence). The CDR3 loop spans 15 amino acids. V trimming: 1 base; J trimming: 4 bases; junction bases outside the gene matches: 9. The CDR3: CSARVTGDWSYGYTF. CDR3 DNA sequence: TGCAGTGCTAGAGTTACAGGGGATTGGAGCTATGGCTACACCTTC.

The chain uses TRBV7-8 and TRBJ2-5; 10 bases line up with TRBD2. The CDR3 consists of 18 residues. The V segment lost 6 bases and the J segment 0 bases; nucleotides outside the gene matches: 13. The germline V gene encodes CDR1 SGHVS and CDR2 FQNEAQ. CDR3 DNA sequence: TGTGCCAGCAGACCTCTAGGGACTAGCGCCTTGTACCAAGAGACCCAGTACTTC. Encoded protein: CASRPLGTSALYQETQYF. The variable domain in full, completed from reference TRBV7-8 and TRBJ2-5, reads GAGVSQSPRYKVAKRGQDVALRCDPISGHVSLFWYQQALGQGPEFLTYFQNEAQLDKSGLPSDRFFAERPEGSVSTLKIQRTQQEDSAVYLCASRPLGTSALYQETQYFGPGTRLLVL.

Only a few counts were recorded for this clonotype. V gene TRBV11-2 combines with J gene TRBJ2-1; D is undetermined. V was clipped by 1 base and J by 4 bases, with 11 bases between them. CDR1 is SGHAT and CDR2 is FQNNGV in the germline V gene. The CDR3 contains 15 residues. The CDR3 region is CASSLGQASYNEQFF. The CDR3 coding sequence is TGTGCCAGCAGCTTAGGCCAGGCCTCTTACAATGAGCAGTTCTTC.

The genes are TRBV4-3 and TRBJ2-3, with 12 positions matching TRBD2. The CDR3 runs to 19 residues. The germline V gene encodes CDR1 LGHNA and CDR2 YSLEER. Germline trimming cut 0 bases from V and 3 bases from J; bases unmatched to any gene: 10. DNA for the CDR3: TGCGCCAGCAGCCAAGATAGGCTAGCGGGGGGGGTCGGTACAGATACGCAGTATTTT. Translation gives CASSQDRLAGGVGTDTQYF.